These 10 T cell receptor beta chains were sequenced from one sample in a study of T cell changes during pregnancy in multiple sclerosis. Assay used: immunoSEQ multiplex PCR; TCRdb lists only in-frame clones, some missing. This sample has roughly 90,000 clones; around 93% occur once, and the top ten carry 2% to 2.5%. The material sequenced was peripheral blood, taken in the third trimester of pregnancy. The receptors derive from a female donor with multiple sclerosis, enrolled in a pregnancy study.

This clone has a single count. The chain joins TRBV7-6 to TRBJ2-7, with TRBD2 matching 8 bases. The germline gives CDR1 SGHVS, CDR2 FNYEAQ. CDR3 length: 15 residues. The V segment lost 5 bases and the J segment 4 bases; nucleotides outside the gene matches: 10. CDR3 nucleotide sequence: TGTGCCAGCAGCGCGGTGGTAGCGGGAAGGTACGAGCAGTACTTC. Residues: CASSAVVAGRYEQYF.

The J gene is TRBJ2-1, the V gene TRBV4-2, with a tentative D call TRBD2 (6 bases). Germline CDR1 reads LGHNA; CDR2 reads YNFKEQ. Trimming shortened V by 0 bases and J by 14 bases, and 17 bases separated the two germline ends. CDR3 length equals 14 residues. CDR3 in DNA: TGTGCCAGCAGCCAAGAGCTCTCCCCGACTAGAGAGTTCTTC. This codes for CASSQELSPTREFF.

A few counts support this clone. V is TRBV19 and J is TRBJ2-2, with TRBD2 matching over 11 bases. Germline V gene data show CDR1 as LNHDA and CDR2 as SQIVND (reference sequence). The length of the CDR3 is 13 residues. Germline trimming cut 10 bases from V and 5 bases from J; bases unmatched to any gene: 3. The chain's CDR3 is CATSGRYTGELFF. As DNA, the CDR3 is TGTGCCACTAGCGGGAGGTATACCGGGGAGCTGTTTTTT.

The rearrangement links TRBV6-1 to TRBJ2-1; 7 bases line up with TRBD2. Germline CDR1 is MNHNS and CDR2 is SASEGT. The CDR3 sequence is 15 residues long. V trimming: 6 bases; J trimming: 5 bases; junction bases outside the gene matches: 10. The CDR3 protein is CASSPLAGVDNEQFF. CDR3 nucleotide sequence: TGTGCCAGCAGCCCCCTGGCGGGAGTCGACAATGAGCAGTTCTTC.

V and J are TRBV6-5 and TRBJ2-7, with 7 bases identical to TRBD1. The germline CDR1 and CDR2 sequences are MNHEY and SVGAGI. V dropped 0 bases and J dropped 1; count of bases not matched to a gene: 6. This CDR3 is built from 16 residues. CDR3 nucleotide sequence: TGTGCCAGCAGTTACTCTCCCACAGGGGCGTCCTACGAGCAGTACTTC. Encoded protein: CASSYSPTGASYEQYF.

V is TRBV12-5 and J is TRBJ2-1, with 8 positions matching TRBD1. The CDR3 consists of 14 residues. With 6 bases clipped from V and 3 bases from J, the junction kept 4 bases outside the gene matches. Germline CDR1 is LGHNT and CDR2 is FRNRAP. The CDR3 region is CASGTGVGYNEQFF. Here the CDR3 DNA reads TGTGCTAGTGGGACAGGGGTGGGCTACAATGAGCAGTTCTTC.

This chain links TRBV19 with TRBJ2-1, with TRBD1 identical over 8 bases. V shed 6 bases, J shed 3 bases, and the junction held 7 bases outside the gene matches. From germline, CDR1 is LNHDA and CDR2 SQIVND (reference sequence). This CDR3 has 15 amino acids. This CDR3 reads CASRTGTGNYNEQFF. The CDR3 DNA follows: TGTGCCAGTAGAACCGGGACAGGTAACTACAATGAGCAGTTCTTC. Full variable domain (remainder filled in from reference TRBV19 and TRBJ2-1): DGGITQSPKYLFRKEGQNVTLSCEQNLNHDAMYWYRQDPGQGLRLIYYSQIVNDFQKGDIAEGYSVSREKKESFPLTVTSAQKNPTAFYLCASRTGTGNYNEQFFGPGTRLTVL.

The chain links TRBV5-4 to TRBJ2-7, with TRBD1 matching 7 bases. Germline CDR1 and CDR2: SGHNT and YYREEE (reference sequence). After removal of 10 bases from V and 3 bases from J, the junction contained 7 bases not matched to a gene. The CDR3 spans 12 residues. CDR3 sequence reads: CAVGTDRYEQYF. CDR3 nucleotide sequence: TGTGCCGTCGGGACAGATCGCTACGAGCAGTACTTC. The whole variable domain, filled in from reference TRBV5-4 and TRBJ2-7, reads ETGVTQSPTHLIKTRGQQVTLRCSSQSGHNTVSWYQQALGQGPQFIFQYYREEENGRGNFPPRFSGLQFPNYSSELNVNALELDDSALYLCAVGTDRYEQYFGPGTRLTVT.

The chain employs TRBV5-1 and TRBJ2-7, with 7 bases that match TRBD2. V shed 0 bases and J 1 base; nucleotides not matched to a gene: 1. Germline assignment: CDR1 SGHRS and CDR2 YFSETQ. The CDR3 runs 14 residues. The CDR3 reads CASSLAAGSYEQYF. The CDR3 bases are TGCGCCAGCAGCTTGGCAGCGGGATCCTACGAGCAGTACTTC. The full variable domain, its missing parts supplied by reference TRBV5-1 and TRBJ2-7, is KAGVTQTPRYLIKTRGQQVTLSCSPISGHRSVSWYQQTPGQGLQFLFEYFSETQRNKGNFPGRFSGRQFSNSRSEMNVSTLELGDSALYLCASSLAAGSYEQYFGPGTRLTVT.

The V and J genes are TRBV5-6 and TRBJ2-1; the match to TRBD2 covers 15 bases. The CDR3 sequence is 16 residues long. CDR1 and CDR2 (germline): SGHDT, YYEEEE. The V gene end was trimmed by 1 base and the J gene end by 10 bases; junction bases not matched to a gene: 6. The CDR3 sequence is CASSLRTSGRAHEQFF. The CDR3 DNA reads as TGTGCCAGCAGCTTGAGGACTAGCGGGAGGGCCCACGAGCAGTTCTTC.